One sample yielded the 9 T cell receptor beta chains listed below, sequenced in a study of persistence of HIV-infected CD4 T cells. Antigens of these TCRs are unknown. This was the immunoSEQ version 4 assay in survey mode. The method was immunoSEQ multiplex PCR; TCRdb's version includes in-frame clones alone and lacks a portion of them. This table has 43,000 or so clones, 89% appearing once. Nonspecific anti-CD3/anti-CD28 bead stimulation represents the broad CD4+ T cell repertoire. CD4+ T cells upregulating both CD40 ligand and CD69 were sorted as responding cells. Sequenced material: CD4+ T cells sorted from PBMCs after approximately 19-hour stimulation, taken from a patient who received antiretroviral therapy. These receptors all stem from an adult man with HIV who was CMV-seropositive.

The chain's CDR3 is CASSYGRQETQYF. The CDR3 DNA is TGTGCCAGCAGTTATGGCCGCCAAGAGACCCAGTACTTC. The chain recombines TRBV6-2 or TRBV6-3 with TRBJ2-5; no reliable D call. With 3 bases removed from V and 1 base from J, the gap between germline ends came to 6 bases. The CDR3 runs 13 residues. Germline values: CDR1 MNHEY, CDR2 SVGEGT.

The rearrangement joins TRBV3-1 (or the pseudogene TRBV3-2) to TRBJ1-5; D is uncertain. Germline values: CDR1 LGHDT, CDR2 YNNKEL (reference sequence). The V end lost 0 bases, the J end lost 4 bases, and 10 bases lay between the germline ends. The CDR3 has 15 residues. CDR3 sequence: CASSQDLTENQPQHF. DNA for the CDR3: TGTGCCAGCAGCCAAGATCTAACGGAGAATCAGCCCCAGCATTTT.

This clone was detected only a few times. The V gene is TRBV7-8, the J gene TRBJ1-5, with 8 bases identical to TRBD1. V shed 5 bases and J 7 bases; nucleotides not matched to a gene: 10. This CDR3 is 15 amino acids long. CDR1 and CDR2 (germline): SGHVS, FQNEAQ. CDR3 in DNA: TGTGCCAGCAGCGCGGGACAGGTGACCGGCCAGCCCCAGCATTTT. Protein sequence: CASSAGQVTGQPQHF.

J is TRBJ1-4 and V is TRBV28; no reliable D call. V was cut by 7 bases and J by 5 bases, with 5 bases left in between. Germline V gene sequence: CDR1 MDHEN, CDR2 SYDVKM. The CDR3 consists of 11 residues. The CDR3: CASTLNEKLFF. The CDR3 DNA follows: TGTGCCAGCACCCTAAATGAAAAACTGTTTTTT.

The chain uses TRBV10-1 and TRBJ2-1; 7 nucleotides agree with TRBD1. V was pared by 5 bases and J by 5 bases, with 18 bases of the junction left unmatched. In germline, CDR1 is WNHNN, CDR2 SYGVQD (reference sequence). The CDR3 runs to 18 residues. The CDR3 loop reads CASSHDRAAARDNNEQFF. The CDR3 bases are TGCGCCAGCAGTCATGACAGGGCCGCCGCTCGGGATAACAATGAGCAGTTCTTC.

CDR3 protein: CASSQAGRTNEKLFF. For the CDR3, the DNA is TGTGCCAGCAGCCAAGCGGGGAGGACTAATGAAAAACTGTTTTTT. The chain uses TRBV14 and TRBJ1-4, with D unclear. With 1 base removed from V and 2 bases from J, the gap between germline ends came to 8 bases. The CDR3 spans 15 residues. Germline V lookup: CDR1 SGHDN, CDR2 FVKESK.

The V gene is TRBV19, the J gene TRBJ1-2; D call uncertain. This CDR3 is 13 amino acids long. Germline CDR1 reads LNHDA; CDR2 reads SQIVND (reference sequence). Deletions cut 3 bases from V and 2 bases from J, with 7 bases between. CDR3 amino acids: CASSMKGNYGYTF. The CDR3 DNA reads as TGTGCCAGTAGTATGAAGGGAAACTATGGCTACACCTTC.

The chain uses TRBV7-6 and TRBJ2-2; 8 bases agree with TRBD1. V dropped 5 bases and J dropped 4; count of bases not matched to a gene: 3. This CDR3 spans 14 amino acids. The germline gives CDR1 SGHVS, CDR2 FNYEAQ. As DNA, the CDR3 is TGTGCCAGCAGCCCGGGACAGGCCACCGGGGAGCTGTTTTTT. The encoded protein is CASSPGQATGELFF.

This clone occurred a few times. J is TRBJ2-2 and V is TRBV7-2, with 8 bases that match TRBD1. After removal of 5 bases from V and 5 bases from J, the junction contained 13 bases not matched to a gene. Germline V gene data show CDR1 as SGHTA and CDR2 as FQGNSA. CDR3 size: 17 residues. The CDR3, as DNA: TGTGCCAGCAGCACCCAGCGGCGGACAGGGAGAACCGGGGAGCTGTTTTTT. This sequence encodes CASSTQRRTGRTGELFF.